This is a list of T cell receptor beta chains from one sample in a study of monozygotic twins with inflammatory bowel disease. TCRdb re-called the 5' RACE reads and catalogs CDR3 proteins one per entry, DNA excluded. The sample includes about 380,000 distinct CDR3 sequences. The material sequenced was blood. The receptor source for this set is a human donor with ulcerative colitis or Crohn's disease, or a healthy co-twin of an affected twin (not recorded which). The CDR3 runs from the conserved cysteine through the conserved F or W.

>TRBJ2-5|TRBV4-1
CASSRAHEETQYF
>TRBJ2-1|TRBV4-2
CASSQGQGTTTYNEQFF
>TRBJ2-1|TRBV27
CASSAGTSGNEQFF
>TRBJ2-3|TRBV10-2
CASSESVAQYF
>TRBJ1-1|TRBV10-3
CAISRGGTYTEAFF
>TRBJ1-1|TRBV5-6
CASNRGRFMNTEAFF
>TRBJ1-1|TRBV5-1
CASSNRGTTEAFF
>TRBJ2-7|TRBV6-5
CASSYSHLSGGGYEQYF
>TRBJ1-2|TRBV20-1
CSAKQYEVGGYTF
>TRBJ1-2|TRBV28
CASRRKSVGYTF
>TRBJ2-2|TRBV5-1
CASSSGLAGGPYTGELFF
>TRBJ1-3|TRBV12-3/TRBV12-4
CASSFYSSGNTIYF
>TRBJ2-4|TRBV6-5
CASSSPRISGGLAKTIQYF
>TRBJ2-7|TRBV12-3/TRBV12-4
CASSFERDFEQYF
>TRBJ1-1|TRBV7-6
CASSEWTGVDTEAFF
>TRBJ2-3|TRBV4-2
CASSSRSGGSTSTDTQYF
>TRBJ1-6|TRBV3-1
CASSQEGMARGPLHF
>TRBJ2-4|TRBV19
CASTKDGRLAKNIQYF
>TRBJ1-4|TRBV29-1
CSVEEGANEKLFF
>TRBJ2-1|TRBV10-3
CAINQRPYNEQFF
>TRBJ1-5|TRBV12-3/TRBV12-4
CASSLPSRPHQPQHF
>TRBJ2-5|TRBV19
CASSKGWIEGTQYF
>TRBJ1-1|TRBV4-1
CASSQVGKAFF
>TRBJ2-2|TRBV5-6
CASSFSRTRTGELFF
>TRBJ2-7|TRBV3-1
CASSQAAGGTYF
>TRBJ2-1|TRBV5-6
CASSLAQNSYNEQFF
>TRBJ1-2|TRBV6-2/TRBV6-3
CASTGRGDYGYTF
>TRBJ2-3|TRBV4-3
CASSQGLAGALTDTQYF
>TRBJ2-1|TRBV7-6
CASSNPRGPYNEQFF
>TRBJ2-7|TRBV29-1
CSVEKRGTDSYEQYF
>TRBJ2-4|TRBV20-1
CSARILGSDIQYF
>TRBJ1-5|TRBV6-2/TRBV6-3
CASSPIGPYSNQPQHF
>TRBJ1-2|TRBV24-1
CATSDQDRIYGYTF
>TRBJ2-2|TRBV6-2/TRBV6-3
CASSYFGPTGELFF
>TRBJ2-2|TRBV4-3
CASSQELGVTGELFF
>TRBJ1-6|TRBV9
CASSVEPTNSPLHF
>TRBJ2-3|TRBV7-3
CASSPRGPVLGSTDTQYF
>TRBJ1-3|TRBV15
CATSRFTSGNTIYF
>TRBJ1-6|TRBV7-2
CASSLARQANSPLHF
>TRBJ2-1|TRBV6-2/TRBV6-3
CASSPLAGGLNEQFF
>TRBJ2-3|TRBV12-5
CASGFGRGSTDTQYF
>TRBJ1-1|TRBV7-9
CASSKMIGGKVFF
>TRBJ2-1|TRBV7-3
CASSLSPRRDYNEQFF
>TRBJ2-5|TRBV4-1
CASSQALAGEETQYF
>TRBJ2-1|TRBV9
CASSGLALPYNEQFF
>TRBJ1-5|TRBV5-1
CASRSQDNQPQHF